The text below deals with one TCR beta chain. What antigen it recognizes has not been identified. No base-level quality is on record; no much larger clone is a single base apart. TCR beta chain sequences were generated from genomic DNA using the immunoSEQ assay. The paper's processing steps were these. CDR3 sequences that did not begin with the conserved framework cysteine at position 104 were removed by hand. Clonality was calculated as one minus the normalized Shannon's Diversity Index, with values ranging from 0 (maximal diversity) to 1 (oligoclonal). Chi-squared comparison-of-proportions tests were used to check whether the frequency of the same CDR3 differed between samples, for example brain versus blood. Public clonotypes were found through immuneACCESS searches, while the VDJdb browser was used to judge similarity to known antiviral clonotypes. The clones in this table, taken by TCRdb from immuneACCESS, are in-frame only. Not every clone is retained; where verified, under half of the shortfall comes from an unresolved V gene, and the cause of the rest is unknown. That table gives V, J and clone size, and the DNA gave D and trimming. Here the sample has about 7,800 clones; less than 75% occur a single time. Of the sample, around 8.2% is held by the ten largest clones.

Its CDR3 holds 12 amino acids, cysteine through phenylalanine. Only the CDR3 portion is preserved as DNA: 36 bases, with reading frame beginning at the first base. V is reduced by 1 base and J by 4 bases, leaving a spacing of 4 bases between them. CDR1 and CDR2, per the germline V gene, are SNHLY and FYNNEI. These data are taken from a study of brain T cells in children with intractable seizures listed by TCRdb under 2021. Concerning the study at large: As a first screen for immune gene transcripts, resected brain tissue from 40 to 60 pediatric epilepsy surgery cases was run on a NanoString immunology panel. Among the approximately twelve selected surgery cases, eight also had pre-surgery blood sequenced, leaving four with brain tissue only.

The sample's time point label, decoded: resected brain tissue, or blood drawn just prior to surgery. The surgery cases that showed the highest brain T cell transcript signatures were chosen for TCR beta chain sequencing of brain tissue, and of blood when it was available. Patients had been treated with at least one anti-epileptic drug before surgery. TCR-sequenced patients were children with drug-resistant epilepsy due to tuberous sclerosis complex, focal cortical dysplasia, Rasmussen encephalitis or hemimegalencephaly. Brain samples were frozen blocks of fresh involved resected tissue taken at epilepsy surgery. The Monarch genomic DNA purification kit was used to extract bulk genomic DNA from unsorted brain tissue and whole blood. The full study reports these points: Top 50 brain clonotypes included public and private clones; each case's most abundant public CDR3 closely resembled known HCMV, EBV or influenza A epitope-specific CDR3s. Because pre- and post-surgery blood were sequenced to different depths, clones absent from the pre-surgery sample may reflect undersampling. Viral specificity was inferred solely from CDR3 sequence similarity, and the HCMV serostatus of the patients was not known.

Recombination connected TRBV2 to TRBJ1-2, with no D gene named confidently. Sequencing was performed on resected brain tissue, taken at surgery. This receptor was taken from a boy younger than two with tuberous sclerosis and intractable seizures. The CDR3 protein sequence reads: CASSEGGYGYTF. The DNA is as follows: TGTGCCAGCAGTGAAGGGGGCTATGGCTACACCTTC.